One sample yielded the 26 T cell receptor beta chains listed below, sequenced in a study of persistence of HIV-infected CD4 T cells. This was the immunoSEQ version 4 assay in survey mode. Libraries were prepared by immunoSEQ multiplex PCR; TCRdb keeps only in-frame clonotypes and omits some of them. The repertoire holds 35,000 to 45,000 clones, with 85% to 90% as singletons. These TCRs' antigens remain unknown. An overlapping HIV-1 Gag peptide pool stimulated these cells at roughly 1 ug/peptide/mL. CD40L-negative CD69-negative CD45RO-high memory CD4+ T cells were sorted as populations depleted of antigen-responding cells. The sample consisted of cultured CD4+ T cells from PBMCs, taken from a patient who received antiretroviral therapy. The source is an adult with HIV. The donor label of this sample is uncertain.

The chain couples TRBV9 to TRBJ1-5, with 10 bases aligning to TRBD1. The V and J ends lost 4 bases and 5 bases, in that order; junction bases with no gene match: 9. The CDR3 length is 16 residues. In germline, CDR1 is SGDLS, CDR2 YYNGEE. CDR3 protein: CASSPRTGGLDQPQHF. CDR3 coding DNA: TGTGCCAGCAGCCCCCGGACAGGGGGGTTGGATCAGCCCCAGCATTTT.

This clone was found a few times. The gene calls are TRBV28 and TRBJ2-4, with 7 bases fitting TRBD1. This CDR3 contains 17 residues. V shed 6 bases, J shed 1 base, and the junction held 12 bases outside the gene matches. Germline V CDR1 and CDR2: MDHEN, SYDVKM. The CDR3 reads CASRNRQGERAKNIQYF. CDR3 sequence (DNA): TGTGCCAGCAGAAACCGACAGGGCGAGAGGGCCAAAAACATTCAGTACTTC.

V is TRBV18 and J is TRBJ2-7; D is undetermined. CDR1 and CDR2 (germline): KGHSH, LQKENI. The CDR3 is 14 residues long. V shed 3 bases and J shed 1 base, with 10 bases lying between them. CDR3: CASSPERASYEQYF. For the CDR3, the DNA is TGTGCCAGCTCACCTGAAAGGGCTTCCTACGAGCAGTACTTC.

In the case of this clone: The junction departs from germline at one end; a sequencing error may be responsible. This sequence joins TRBV5-1 and TRBJ2-3; D gene unclear. The CDR3 is 14 amino acids. Germline loops: CDR1 SGHRS, CDR2 YFSETQ. The CDR3 sequence is CAGSPATNTDTQYF. DNA of the CDR3: TGCGCCGGCAGCCCGGCCACCAACACAGATACGCAGTATTTT.

The V gene is TRBV19, the J gene TRBJ1-1; 8 bases fit TRBD1. The ends lost 6 bases at V and 4 bases at J; junction bases unmatched: 4. The CDR3 is 13 residues long. Germline V gives CDR1 LNHDA, CDR2 SQIVND (reference sequence). The DNA of the CDR3 is TGTGCCAGTAGCCAAACAGGGGGCACTGAAGCTTTCTTT. Residues: CASSQTGGTEAFF.

The chain links TRBV7-2 to TRBJ2-7; no clear D gene. The CDR3 loop spans 13 amino acids. The V gene's germline CDR1 is SGHTA and CDR2 FQGNSA. Trimming removed 1 base from V and 9 bases from J, with 13 bases in between. CDR3 DNA: TGTGCCAGCAGCTTAGGAGGCGACGCTTGGCAGTACTTC. The encoded protein is CASSLGGDAWQYF.

The chain recombines TRBV28 with TRBJ2-7, with D hard to call. Trimming removed 2 bases at V and 5 bases at J, with 13 bases between. This CDR3 has 14 residues. Germline CDR1 reads MDHEN; CDR2 reads SYDVKM. The CDR3 DNA is TGTGCCAGCAGTTTACCCTCCCCTTTGGACGAGCAGTACTTC. Amino acids: CASSLPSPLDEQYF.

This chain joins TRBV3-1 (or the pseudogene TRBV3-2) and TRBJ1-2; the D gene is possibly TRBD1 (6 bases). The length of the CDR3 is 15 residues. The V end lost 0 bases, the J end lost 8 bases, and 16 bases lay between the germline ends. Germline CDR1 reads LGHDT; CDR2 reads YNNKEL (reference sequence). The CDR3: CASSQDLGAEGGYTF. DNA of the CDR3: TGTGCCAGCAGCCAAGATCTGGGGGCGGAGGGGGGCTACACCTTC.

The gene calls are TRBV21-1 and TRBJ2-7; TRBD2 reflects the table's D call only, with no check against the DNA. TRBV21-1 corresponds to a pseudogene. CDR3 length: 15 amino acids. In DNA form, the CDR3 reads TGTGCCAGCAGCACCGGGACGGACTACCCCTACGAGCAGTACTTC. Its translation is CASSTGTDYPYEQYF.

The rearrangement uses TRBV4-1 and TRBJ1-4; D unclear. The V gene's germline CDR1 is MGHRA and CDR2 YSYEKL. The CDR3 loop spans 15 amino acids. Trimming took 2 bases from V and 0 from J, leaving 7 bases between them. CDR3 coding DNA: TGCGCCAGCAGCCAATTCGTCGCAACTAATGAAAAACTGTTTTTT. Encoded protein: CASSQFVATNEKLFF.

The V call is TRBV5-1, the J call TRBJ2-2; TRBD2 might be the D (7 bases). Germline V gene sequence: CDR1 SGHRS, CDR2 YFSETQ. The CDR3 has 17 residues. V shed 6 bases and J shed 1 base, with 19 bases lying between them. The CDR3 DNA reads TGCGCCAGCAACTACTTGGGGGGGCGAGGGAACACCGGGGAGCTGTTTTTT. This codes for CASNYLGGRGNTGELFF.

The chain combines TRBV12-5 with TRBJ1-4; no firm D call. The CDR3 runs 15 residues. Germline CDR1 and CDR2: LGHNT and FRNRAP. The V end lost 2 bases, the J end lost 6 bases, and 13 bases lay between the germline ends. CDR3 nucleotides: TGTGCTAGTGGTTTGTTTTCGTCCGCCGATGAAAAACTGTTTTTT. Translation: CASGLFSSADEKLFF.

This chain joins TRBV3-1 (or the pseudogene TRBV3-2) and TRBJ1-2; D is unresolved. Germline CDR1 LGHDT, CDR2 YNNKEL (reference sequence). The CDR3 totals 14 residues. Deletions cut 4 bases from V and 7 bases from J, with 16 bases between. In DNA, the CDR3 is TGTGCCAGCAGCCGTCAAGTTCCCACTACTGGCTACACCTTC. Amino acid sequence: CASSRQVPTTGYTF.

The table lists this clone with a count of one. V and J are TRBV7-2 and TRBJ1-1; no clear D. The CDR3 has 13 amino acids. The V end was cut by 6 bases, the J end by 0 bases, with 8 bases between. Germline V gene lookup returns CDR1 SGHTA and CDR2 FQGNSA. This CDR3 reads CASSREVNTEAFF. The CDR3 nucleotides read TGTGCCAGCAGTCGCGAAGTGAACACTGAAGCTTTCTTT. Complete variable domain (other parts from reference TRBV7-2 and TRBJ1-1): GAGVSQSPSNKVTEKGKDVELRCDPISGHTALYWYRQSLGQGLEFLIYFQGNSAPDKSGLPSDRFSAERTGGSVSTLTIQRTQQEDSAVYLCASSREVNTEAFFGQGTRLTVV.

This clone was detected a few times. The chain combines TRBV28 with TRBJ1-4, with D maybe TRBD1 (6 bases). The CDR3 totals 16 residues. Per germline, CDR1 MDHEN and CDR2 SYDVKM. CDR3: CATGGGPGTTNEKLFF. CDR3 DNA sequence: TGTGCGACTGGCGGGGGGCCGGGGACAACTAATGAAAAACTGTTTTTT.

Written as DNA, the CDR3 is TGTGCCAGCAGTCTTCAACAGGGGGCCCAGCCCCAGCATTTT. Its translation: CASSLQQGAQPQHF. The J gene is TRBJ1-5, the V gene TRBV6-5; 9 bases are shared with TRBD1. The CDR3 sequence is 14 residues long. Trimming took 5 bases from V and 7 from J; bases not matched to a gene: 6. Germline V gives CDR1 MNHEY, CDR2 SVGAGI.

The rearrangement links TRBV6-6 to TRBJ2-1; D possibly matches TRBD1 or TRBD2 (5 bases each). Germline V gene data show CDR1 as MNHNY and CDR2 as SVGAGI (reference sequence). CDR3 length: 14 amino acids. Trimming removed 7 bases at V and 7 bases at J, with 17 bases between. CDR3 in amino acids: CASTPTRQGNEQFF. CDR3 DNA: TGTGCCAGCACCCCCACTAGGCAGGGTAATGAGCAGTTCTTC.

The J gene is TRBJ2-1, the V gene TRBV10-3, with 7 bases lining up with TRBD1. CDR3 length: 13 residues. V was clipped by 4 bases and J by 5 bases; unmatched bases: 2. The germline V gene encodes CDR1 ENHRY and CDR2 SYGVKD. The CDR3, as DNA: TGTGCCATCAGTGCAGGGACAGACAATGAGCAGTTCTTC. Translating it yields CAISAGTDNEQFF.

V is TRBV29-1 and J is TRBJ2-1; D gene ambiguous. The germline V gene has CDR1 SQVTM and CDR2 ANQGSEA. With 7 bases removed from V and 5 bases from J, the gap between germline ends came to 15 bases. The CDR3 length is 13 residues. In DNA form, the CDR3 reads TGCAGCGCCGAAGCTAACAGAGACAATGAGCAGTTCTTC. Its translation is CSAEANRDNEQFF.

The V and J genes are TRBV19 and TRBJ2-1; D not resolved. V lost 10 bases and J lost 8, with 6 bases in between. Germline-derived CDR1 and CDR2 are LNHDA and SQIVND (reference sequence). The CDR3 is 9 amino acids. The CDR3 protein is CATSDEQFF. In DNA, the CDR3 is TGTGCCACTTCGGATGAGCAGTTCTTC.

This chain connects TRBV10-1 to TRBJ2-2; D is unclear. Germline V gives CDR1 WNHNN, CDR2 SYGVQD (reference sequence). The V end was cut by 1 base, the J end by 0 bases, with 3 bases between. This CDR3 is 14 amino acids long. This chain's CDR3 is CASSEFPNTGELFF. In DNA form, the CDR3 reads TGCGCCAGCAGTGAGTTCCCGAACACCGGGGAGCTGTTTTTT.

A word on this clone: Other DNA sequences in this sample translate to the same CDR3. The chain uses TRBV15 and TRBJ1-3; possible D gene TRBD1, 5 bases. V lost 3 bases and J lost 1, with 7 bases in between. The germline V gene encodes CDR1 LNHNV and CDR2 YYDKDF (reference sequence). The CDR3 sequence is 14 residues long. CDR3 amino acids: CATSRTVSGNTIYF. In nucleotides, the CDR3 is TGTGCCACCAGCAGGACAGTATCTGGAAACACCATATATTTT.

In DNA, the CDR3 is TGTGCCAGCAGTGGGGCCAGCTCTGGAAACACCATATATTTT. As protein: CASSGASSGNTIYF. The rearrangement links TRBV2 to TRBJ1-3; D is uncertain. The CDR3 has 14 amino acids. Trimming left V 4 bases short and J 0 bases short, with 7 bases between. From germline, CDR1 is SNHLY and CDR2 FYNNEI.

This clone appeared once. The chain has TRBV28 and TRBJ2-3, with 8 bases that match TRBD2. Germline V gives CDR1 MDHEN, CDR2 SYDVKM. V dropped 8 bases and J dropped 2; count of bases not matched to a gene: 15. The CDR3 sequence is 17 residues long. CDR3 sequence reads: CASSTTSPGLVTDTQYF. CDR3 nucleotides: TGTGCCAGCTCTACCACTAGTCCGGGACTAGTCACAGATACGCAGTATTTT.

In DNA form, the CDR3 reads TGTGCCAGCAGTGAAGTAGACATATCCTACACCTTC. Translated: CASSEVDISYTF. The chain links TRBV6-1 to TRBJ1-2; D is uncertain. The CDR3 has 12 residues. V was cut by 1 base and J by 10 bases, with 10 bases left in between. Germline CDR1 and CDR2: MNHNS and SASEGT.

The chain carries TRBV5-4 and TRBJ1-5; D is unclear. This CDR3 region has 14 residues. Germline assignment: CDR1 SGHNT and CDR2 YYREEE (reference sequence). The V and J ends lost 2 bases and 5 bases respectively, with 11 bases between them. CDR3 in amino acids: CASSFPYVYQPQHF. CDR3 DNA: TGTGCCAGCAGCTTCCCGTATGTATATCAGCCCCAGCATTTT. Variable domain in full (rest from reference TRBV5-4 and TRBJ1-5): ETGVTQSPTHLIKTRGQQVTLRCSSQSGHNTVSWYQQALGQGPQFIFQYYREEENGRGNFPPRFSGLQFPNYSSELNVNALELDDSALYLCASSFPYVYQPQHFGDGTRLSIL.